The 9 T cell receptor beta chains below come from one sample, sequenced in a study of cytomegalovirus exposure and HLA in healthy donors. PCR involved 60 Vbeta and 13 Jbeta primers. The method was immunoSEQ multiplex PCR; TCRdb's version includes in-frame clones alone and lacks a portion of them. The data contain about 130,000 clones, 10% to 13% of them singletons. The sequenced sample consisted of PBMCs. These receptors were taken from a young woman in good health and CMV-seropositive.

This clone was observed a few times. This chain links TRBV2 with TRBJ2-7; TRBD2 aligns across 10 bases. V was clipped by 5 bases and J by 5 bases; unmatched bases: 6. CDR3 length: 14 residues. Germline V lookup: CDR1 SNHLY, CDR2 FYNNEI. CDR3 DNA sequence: TGTGCCAGCAGTCTAGCGGGAGAATGGGACGAGCAGTACTTC. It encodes CASSLAGEWDEQYF.

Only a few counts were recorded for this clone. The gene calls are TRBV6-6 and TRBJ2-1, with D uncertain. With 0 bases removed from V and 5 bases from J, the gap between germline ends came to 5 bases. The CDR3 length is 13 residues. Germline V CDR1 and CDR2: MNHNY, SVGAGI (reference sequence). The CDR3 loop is CASSYSSDNEQFF. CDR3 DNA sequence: TGTGCCAGCAGTTACTCGAGCGACAATGAGCAGTTCTTC.

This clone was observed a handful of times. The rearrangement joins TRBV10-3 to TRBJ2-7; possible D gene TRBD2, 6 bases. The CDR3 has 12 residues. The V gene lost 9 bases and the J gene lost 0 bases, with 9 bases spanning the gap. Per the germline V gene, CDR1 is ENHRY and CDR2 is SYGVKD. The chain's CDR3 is CAIGGSSYEQYF. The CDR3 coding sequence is TGTGCCATTGGGGGGAGCTCCTACGAGCAGTACTTC.

The CDR3 region has the DNA TGTGCCAGCAGCTTAGATTCGGGACAGGGTCTAGGAGAAAAACTGTTTTTT. As protein: CASSLDSGQGLGEKLFF. The J gene is TRBJ1-4, the V gene TRBV11-2; 9 nucleotides align to TRBD1. With 0 bases clipped from V and 8 bases from J, the junction kept 10 bases outside the gene matches. This CDR3 is 17 amino acids long. Looked up from germline, CDR1 is SGHAT and CDR2 is FQNNGV. Using reference TRBV11-2 and TRBJ1-4 for the parts outside the CDR3, the full variable domain is EAGVAQSPRYKIIEKRQSVAFWCNPISGHATLYWYQQILGQGPKLLIQFQNNGVVDDSQLPKDRFSAERLKGVDSTLKIQPAKLEDSAVYLCASSLDSGQGLGEKLFFGSGTQLSVL.

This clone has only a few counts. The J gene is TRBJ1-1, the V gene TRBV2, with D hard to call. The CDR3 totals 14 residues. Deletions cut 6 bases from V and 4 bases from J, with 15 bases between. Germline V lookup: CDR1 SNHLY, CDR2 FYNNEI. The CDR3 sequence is CASSSVVASTEAFF. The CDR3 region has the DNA TGTGCCAGCAGCTCGGTTGTAGCGAGCACTGAAGCTTTCTTT.

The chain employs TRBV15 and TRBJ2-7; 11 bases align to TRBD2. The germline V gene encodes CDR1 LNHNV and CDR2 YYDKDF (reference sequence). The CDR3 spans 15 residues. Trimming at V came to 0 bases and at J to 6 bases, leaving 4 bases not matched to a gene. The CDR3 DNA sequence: TGTGCCACCAGCAGAGAACTAGCGGGAGCTATCGAGCAGTACTTC. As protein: CATSRELAGAIEQYF.

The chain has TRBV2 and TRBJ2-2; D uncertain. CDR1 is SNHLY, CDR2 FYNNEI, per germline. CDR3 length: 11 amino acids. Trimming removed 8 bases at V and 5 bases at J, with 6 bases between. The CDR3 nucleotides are TGTGCCAGCCTCCAGACCGGGGAGCTGTTTTTT. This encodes CASLQTGELFF.

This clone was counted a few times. CDR3 bases: TGTGCCATCAGCGGGGAACAGGGGAGCACAGATACGCAGTATTTT. It encodes CAISGEQGSTDTQYF. The chain recombines TRBV10-3 with TRBJ2-3; 7 nucleotides align to TRBD1. The J segment lost 0 bases and the V segment lost 6 bases, leaving 6 bases of the junction unmatched. The germline gives CDR1 ENHRY, CDR2 SYGVKD. This CDR3 spans 15 amino acids.

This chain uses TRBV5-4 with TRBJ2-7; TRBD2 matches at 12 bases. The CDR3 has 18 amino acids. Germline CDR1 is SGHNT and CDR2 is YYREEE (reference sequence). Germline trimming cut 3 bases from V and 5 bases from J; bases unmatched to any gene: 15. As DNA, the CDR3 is TGTGCCAGCAGCTCCGCGACTAGACTAGCGGGAGCAGGTAACGAGCAGTACTTC. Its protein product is CASSSATRLAGAGNEQYF.